The clone carrying this TCR beta chain was detected only once. Its antigen is currently unknown. Libraries were prepared by immunoSEQ multiplex PCR; TCRdb keeps only in-frame clonotypes and omits some of them. Among 120,000 or so clones listed, 89% were seen once. These data originate in a study of cytomegalovirus exposure and HLA in healthy donors. Regarding the study as a whole: Subsequent analysis found a tendency for first-cohort TCR clusters to co-occur within the roughly 130 validation repertoires. In vitro work confirmed that a few CMV-associated chains recognize CMV antigens. A list of 150 to 200 TCR beta chains associated with cytomegalovirus was given. The study found most TCR sequences rare, yet found some public TCRs in many donors.

Germline CDR1 SNHLY, CDR2 FYNNEI. V shed 6 bases and J 5 bases; nucleotides not matched to a gene: 7. The CDR3 has 14 residues. The receptor's source is a woman between 18 and 30 years old in good health and CMV-seronegative. The chain recombines TRBV2 with TRBJ2-5; 9 nucleotides agree with TRBD2. Sequencing used PBMCs. CDR3: CASREGLARETQYF. CDR3 DNA sequence: TGTGCCAGCAGGGAGGGACTAGCCCGGGAGACCCAGTACTTC.